The TCR beta chain under discussion was sequenced for a study of human T cells and chemical hapten exposure. Time point denoted: patch test 3, about 24 weeks after DPC sensitization. The treatment here: therapeutic diphenylcyclopropenone sensitization with weekly scalp DPC. TCRdb redid the calling of the RACE reads with MiXCR, one entry per CDR3 protein. The sample yields 95,000 to 150,000 distinct CDR3 sequences, about 11% seen once. This clonotype has more than one count but fewer than ten. Germline CDR1 and CDR2: GTSNPN and SVGIG (reference sequence). The CDR3 has 8 residues. V lost 8 bases to trimming and J lost 4 bases, with 2 bases between them.

The sample consisted of whole blood, taken in connection with sensitization to the hapten diphenylcyclopropenone (DPC). This rearrangement joins TRBV30 to TRBJ1-2, with unresolved D. This receptor was taken from a woman aged 50 to 65 with alopecia areata. Some clones in this sample may be carry-over from other donors' samples. The CDR3 region is CALYGYTF. DNA for the CDR3: TGTGCCCTCTATGGCTACACCTTC.